The subject of this entry is one T cell receptor beta chain. This entry comes from a study of shared T cell receptors in the human thymus. The germline V gene encodes CDR1 MGHDK and CDR2 SYGVNS. CDR3 length: 18 amino acids. Trimming removed 2 bases at V and 1 base at J, with 19 bases between. Measured with immunoSEQ multiplex PCR; TCRdb has only the in-frame clones, and not every one. The sample has roughly 710,000 clones, over 75% seen once; the top ten hold roughly 0.01%. These data were likewise used in another study, on human thymus T cells. That report adds: Healthy Finnish infants having corrective surgery for congenital heart defects served as donors. The authors found apparently biased V and J gene usage in thymic and blood repertoires. A high degree of thymic repertoire overlap among unrelated individuals was reported in related research.

The V and J genes are TRBV25-1 and TRBJ2-3; weak D call: TRBD2 (5 bases). Material for sequencing was thymocytes. The clonotype was recovered from a girl in the first two years of life with a congenital heart defect. CDR3 nucleotides: TGTGCCAGCAGTGAAACCTCGACCGAGGGTGAGGGCACAGATACGCAGTATTTT. Translating gives CASSETSTEGEGTDTQYF. Filled out from reference TRBV25-1 and TRBJ2-3, the complete variable domain reads EADIYQTPRYLVIGTGKKITLECSQTMGHDKMYWYQQDPGMELHLIHYSYGVNSTEKGDLSSESTVSRIRTEHFPLTLESARPSHTSQYLCASSETSTEGEGTDTQYFGPGTRLTVL.